This T cell receptor beta chain was recovered during a study of T cells after yellow fever vaccination (dated by TCRdb to 2018 to 2020). A note on the overall study: Libraries from fractions with low cell numbers were prepared with the SMART-Seq v4 Ultra Low Input RNA kit. Bulk TCR alpha and beta repertoires were sequenced longitudinally to track T-cell clones before and after primary and booster YFV17D yellow fever vaccination. Bulk PBMC replicates and cell subsets were isolated from blood drawn at multiple timepoints before and after both primary and secondary immunization. Two healthy male donors, one aged 18 to 29 and one aged 30 to 39 years, were included in the cohort.

A distance of 11 bases separates the germline ends of V and J, which lose 4 bases and 1 base respectively. Per the germline V gene (reference sequence), SGHNT is the CDR1 and YYREEE is the CDR2. From the cysteine through the phenylalanine, the CDR3 covers 15 amino acids. The CDR3 DNA has 45 bases and is translated from base 1. TCR cDNA was synthesized by 5'RACE template switching, which introduced a universal primer site and unique molecular identifiers. cDNA synthesis was primed from both the TCR alpha and TCR beta constant segments. Library amplification used two PCR steps, and the second PCR step added sample barcodes and sequencing adapters. Libraries were sequenced on Illumina HiSeq 2500 (2x100 bp) or NovaSeq (2x150 bp). The authors processed their data as follows. MIGEC handled demultiplexing of reads and collapsing into UMI consensus sequences, while MiXCR performed V(D)J alignment. Clonotypes responding to the vaccine were identified with edgeR on replicate PBMC samples, with the criteria of FDR below 0.01 and a log2 fold change above 5 up to day 15. Each bulk clonotype was labeled CD4 or CD8 based on which sequenced repertoire, CD4 or CD8, contained the clonotype at higher abundance. Using fastp at Q25 and MiXCR, TCRdb reprocessed the public reads and kept productive beta chains. Duplicate CDR3 protein sequences are folded into a single record with the most common DNA and genes. The V and J calls were not made by the authors but by TCRdb's processing. The sample contains some 560,000 distinct CDR3 sequences, 15% to 20% of them found a single time. Of the sample, about 13% is held by the ten largest clones.

The full study reports these points: A small fraction of clonotypes appeared in both the CD4 and CD8 compartments, likely as a result of convergent recombination. FACS-sorted repertoires could contain abundant contaminating clonotypes from the bulk population, so computational filtering was required. Because the study included only two donors, the extent to which the findings can be generalized is limited. Most clones expanded after primary vaccination were re-detected after the booster (just under 97% of CD4 and roughly 85% of CD8), suggesting broad memory maintenance. The secondary T-cell response was weaker than the primary response but faster, peaking on day 5 instead of day 15.

Explained via the paper, the treatment or condition label denotes: live attenuated yellow fever vaccine strain. At every blood-draw timepoint, two biological replicates of bulk PBMCs were collected. A standard Ficoll-Paque protocol was used to isolate PBMCs from peripheral blood. TriZol was used to extract RNA from bulk PBMCs, from CD4 and CD8 fractions, and from dextramer-positive and dextramer-negative fractions. This clonotype was detected a few times. Its antigen remains unidentified. Base qualities are not recorded, but no much larger clone differs from it by a single base. This receptor was taken from a man aged 30-40 years who received the YFV17D yellow fever vaccine. In this chain, TRBV5-4 is recombined with TRBJ2-2; the D gene is not confidently resolved. Source: PBMCs, taken 15 days after the yellow fever booster vaccination. The encoded CDR3 is CASSAFDRNTGELFF. The bases read TGTGCCAGCAGCGCGTTCGATCGGAACACCGGGGAGCTGTTTTTT. With the portions outside the CDR3 filled from the reference TRBV5-4 and TRBJ2-2 genes, the complete variable region becomes ETGVTQSPTHLIKTRGQQVTLRCSSQSGHNTVSWYQQALGQGPQFIFQYYREEENGRGNFPPRFSGLQFPNYSSELNVNALELDDSALYLCASSAFDRNTGELFFGEGSRLTVL.